Below, 25 T cell receptor beta chains from the same sample are listed, as sequenced in a study of blood T cells in healthy people across ages. Sample-barcoded 5' priming and a J-beta primer mix drove a second PCR of roughly 7 to 11 cycles. TCRdb fed the 5' RACE reads into MiXCR, producing one record per CDR3 protein. The sample records roughly 1,300,000 distinct CDR3 sequences, 59% being singletons. The material sequenced was blood. These receptors came from a man younger than 30 in good health.

V gene TRBV4-3 combines with J gene TRBJ2-1, with no clear D. Between the trimmed V and J ends, which lost 0 bases and 0 bases, there was a span of 9 bases. This CDR3 is 16 amino acids long. Germline lookup yields CDR1 LGHNA and CDR2 YSLEER. CDR3 bases: TGCGCCAGCAGCCAAGATCAGCGCTCCTCCTACAATGAGCAGTTCTTC. It translates to CASSQDQRSSYNEQFF.

This chain uses TRBV27 with TRBJ2-5, with TRBD2 matching 8 bases. The J call may not be correct, given that the DNA end is closer to TRBJ2-7. This CDR3 spans 13 amino acids. CDR1 MNHEY and CDR2 SMNVEV come from the germline V gene (reference sequence). CDR3 protein: CASSLAGQYEQYF. The CDR3 coding sequence is TGTGCCAGCAGCTTAGCGGGACAATACGAGCAGTACTTC.

The chain couples TRBV4-2 to TRBJ2-2; 7 positions match TRBD2. The trim removed 1 base at V and 8 bases at J, leaving 7 bases unmatched. CDR3 length equals 15 residues. Per the germline V gene, CDR1 is LGHNA and CDR2 is YNFKEQ. The CDR3 DNA reads as TGTGCCAGCAGCCAAGCGGGAGGTCCGGGGGGGGAGCTGTTTTTT. Translating it yields CASSQAGGPGGELFF.

In this sample, this clonotype turned up once. At one end, the junction sequence differs from germline, possibly due to a read error. The chain couples TRBV27 to TRBJ2-1; TRBD2 matches 13 bases. Germline V gives CDR1 MNHEY, CDR2 SMNVEV (reference sequence). CDR3 length: 14 residues. The CDR3 region has the DNA TGTGCCAGCAGGGGACTAGCGGGATACAATGAGCGGTTCTTC. Residues: CASRGLAGYNERFF.

The rearrangement joins TRBV4-3 to TRBJ2-5; 8 bases are a match to TRBD2. The junction had 7 bases not matched to a gene; V was cut back by 1 base and J by 0 bases. Germline lookup yields CDR1 LGHNA and CDR2 YSLEER. The CDR3 totals 17 residues. The CDR3 sequence is CASSQVGVAGYQETQYF. In DNA form, the CDR3 reads TGCGCCAGCAGCCAAGTTGGTGTAGCGGGGTACCAAGAGACCCAGTACTTC.

The CDR3 loop is CSVVRGPTEYNEQFF. In DNA, the CDR3 is TGCAGCGTTGTGCGGGGGCCAACAGAATACAATGAGCAGTTCTTC. The chain has TRBV29-1 and TRBJ2-1, with a tentative D call TRBD2 (7 bases). V gave up 4 bases and J gave up 4 bases, with 17 bases separating them. The germline V gene has CDR1 SQVTM and CDR2 ANQGSEA. The CDR3 is 15 residues long.

The rearrangement links TRBV4-2 to TRBJ1-2; D might be TRBD1 (5 bases). V was trimmed by 0 bases and J by 4 bases, leaving 15 bases between them. Germline assignment: CDR1 LGHNA and CDR2 YNFKEQ. The CDR3 has 16 residues. CDR3 DNA sequence: TGTGCCAGCAGCCAAGATCGGGGCGCGTCAGTCTATGGCTACACCTTC. As protein: CASSQDRGASVYGYTF.

The V gene is TRBV7-4, the J gene TRBJ1-6; no clear D. CDR1 SGHVT and CDR2 SQSDAQ come from the germline V gene. There are 10 residues in the CDR3. The chain's CDR3 is CSFDLSPLHF. DNA of the CDR3: TGTAGTTTCGATCTTTCACCCCTCCACTTT. Variable domain in full (rest from reference TRBV7-4 and TRBJ1-6): GAGVSQSPRYKVAKRGRDVALRCDSISGHVTLYWYRQTLGQGSEVLTYSQSDAQRDKSGRPSGRFSAERPERSVSTLKIQRTEQGDSAVYLCSFDLSPLHFGNGTRLTVT.

This chain connects TRBV5-1 to TRBJ1-2; TRBD1 agrees at 8 bases. After removal of 0 bases from V and 8 bases from J, the junction contained 9 bases not matched to a gene. The CDR3 runs 15 residues. Germline V CDR1 and CDR2: SGHRS, YFSETQ. The CDR3 reads CASSLVGQGIFGYTF. The CDR3 DNA is TGCGCCAGCAGCTTGGTCGGACAGGGTATATTCGGCTACACCTTC.

The rearrangement joins TRBV5-1 to TRBJ2-5; D gene uncertain. Looked up from germline, CDR1 is SGHRS and CDR2 is YFSETQ. The CDR3 is made up of 14 amino acids. V lost 2 bases to trimming and J lost 2 bases, with 10 bases between them. CDR3 loop: CASSFTATQETQYF. The CDR3, as DNA: TGCGCCAGCAGCTTTACCGCCACTCAAGAGACCCAGTACTTC.

V gene TRBV2 combines with J gene TRBJ2-1; TRBD2 agrees at 8 bases. The CDR3 spans 16 residues. Trimming at V came to 7 bases and at J to 2 bases, leaving 10 bases not matched to a gene. CDR1 is SNHLY and CDR2 is FYNNEI in the germline V gene. CDR3 nucleotide sequence: TGTGCCAGCAAAGATTTGCGGGGGGAAACCTACAATGAGCAGTTCTTC. Protein product: CASKDLRGETYNEQFF.

This clonotype was seen a few times. Its ends do not fully match the called genes, so a read error is possible. The genes are TRBV3-1 and TRBJ2-1; D might be TRBD2 (5 bases). In germline, CDR1 is LGHDT, CDR2 YNNKEL (reference sequence). This CDR3 comprises 15 residues. Written as DNA, the CDR3 is TGTGCCAGCAGCCCGTCCGGGCGGGTTTACAATGAGCAGTTCTTT. Translating it yields CASSPSGRVYNEQFF.

This clonotype was seen more than once but under ten times. The V gene is TRBV20-1, the J gene TRBJ2-3, with D perhaps TRBD1 or TRBD2 (5 bases each). Trimming took off 5 bases at V and 1 base at J, with 13 bases between the two ends. The germline CDR1 and CDR2 sequences are DFQATT and SNEGSKA (reference sequence). The CDR3 sequence is 14 residues long. CDR3 sequence reads: CSAVGEFGTDTQYF. The DNA for the CDR3 is TGCAGTGCTGTGGGGGAGTTTGGCACAGATACGCAGTATTTT.

The chain has TRBV7-2 and TRBJ1-1, with D possibly matching TRBD1 (5 bases). V was cut by 2 bases and J by 6 bases, with 13 bases left in between. Germline V gene data show CDR1 as SGHTA and CDR2 as FQGNSA. The CDR3 totals 14 residues. CDR3 region: CASSLYRPGPEAFF. CDR3 in DNA: TGTGCCAGCAGCTTATACCGACCAGGGCCTGAAGCTTTCTTT.

The V call is TRBV7-6, the J call TRBJ2-1; tentative D call: TRBD2 (5 bases). The CDR3 consists of 20 residues. Germline-derived CDR1 and CDR2 are SGHVS and FNYEAQ. Trimming removed 2 bases at V and 6 bases at J, with 29 bases between. CDR3 region: CASSLYDPLGIVGVVNEQFF. The CDR3 DNA reads as TGTGCCAGCAGCTTATATGACCCCCTTGGAATTGTGGGAGTGGTCAATGAGCAGTTCTTC.

The J gene is TRBJ1-1, the V gene TRBV20-1, with D unresolved. V was clipped by 3 bases and J by 7 bases, with 6 bases between them. Germline values: CDR1 DFQATT, CDR2 SNEGSKA (reference sequence). CDR3 length: 10 residues. As DNA, the CDR3 is TGCAGTGCTAGCGGGGTTGAAGCTTTCTTT. Protein: CSASGVEAFF.

This chain uses TRBV2 with TRBJ2-1; 7 nucleotides match TRBD2. Germline V CDR1 and CDR2: SNHLY, FYNNEI. V trimming: 2 bases; J trimming: 4 bases; junction bases outside the gene matches: 8. This CDR3 has 16 amino acids. The CDR3 is CASSELSSGQYNEQFF. The DNA of the CDR3 is TGTGCCAGCAGTGAATTGTCTAGCGGTCAATACAATGAGCAGTTCTTC.

The chain joins TRBV10-3 to TRBJ2-3; D may be TRBD2 (6 bases). Germline V lookup: CDR1 ENHRY, CDR2 SYGVKD. The CDR3 totals 14 residues. Trimming removed 10 bases at V and 0 bases at J, with 14 bases between. The CDR3 DNA reads TGTGCCACGACCACCCGGGAGAGCACAGATACGCAGTATTTT. Translated: CATTTRESTDTQYF.

J is TRBJ1-6 and V is TRBV2; the match to TRBD1 covers 9 bases. The ends lost 6 bases at V and 9 bases at J; junction bases unmatched: 9. Germline assignment: CDR1 SNHLY and CDR2 FYNNEI. The CDR3 is made up of 15 amino acids. The CDR3 here is CASRSPGQGSSPLHF. The CDR3 DNA is TGTGCCAGCAGATCGCCGGGACAGGGTAGTTCACCCCTCCACTTT. Supplemented by reference TRBV2 and TRBJ1-6, the full variable domain reads EPEVTQTPSHQVTQMGQEVILRCVPISNHLYFYWYRQILGQKVEFLVSFYNNEISEKSEIFDDQFSVERPDGSNFTLKIRSTKLEDSAMYFCASRSPGQGSSPLHFGNGTRLTVT.

This clonotype came up a few times. V gene TRBV6-4 combines with J gene TRBJ2-5; TRBD2 matches at 13 bases. The CDR3 loop spans 14 amino acids. Losses at the gene ends were 4 bases for V and 11 bases for J; bases not matched to a gene: 7. Germline assignment: CDR1 MRHNA and CDR2 SNTAGT. The CDR3 DNA follows: TGTGCCAGCAGTGCCGGGACTAGCGGGAATGAGCAGTACTTC. Its translation is CASSAGTSGNEQYF.

The J gene is TRBJ1-2, the V gene TRBV2; perhaps TRBD1 as D (6 bases). The CDR3 is 14 residues long. The germline V and J ends were trimmed by 8 bases and 3 bases, with 16 bases remaining between them. In germline, CDR1 is SNHLY, CDR2 FYNNEI. The CDR3 DNA sequence: TGTGCCAGCTCCGGGCGGAGGGGGGACTATGGCTACACCTTC. Its protein product is CASSGRRGDYGYTF.

This clonotype showed up just a few times. The CDR3 coding sequence is TGTGCCAGCAGCGTCTACCCGGGACTAGCGAAATACAATGAGCAGTTCTTC. Its protein is CASSVYPGLAKYNEQFF. The chain couples TRBV9 to TRBJ2-1, with 10 bases aligning to TRBD2. J gave up 4 bases and V 2 bases, and 9 bases lay outside the gene matches. CDR1 is SGDLS, CDR2 YYNGEE, per germline. The CDR3 covers 17 residues. Full variable domain (rest looked up from reference TRBV9 and TRBJ2-1): DSGVTQTPKHLITATGQRVTLRCSPRSGDLSVYWYQQSLDQGLQFLIQYYNGEERAKGNILERFSAQQFPDLHSELNLSSLELGDSALYFCASSVYPGLAKYNEQFFGPGTRLTVL.

This clonotype was counted a single time. The J gene is TRBJ2-7, the V gene TRBV20-1, with TRBD2 identical over 12 bases. The V gene's germline CDR1 is DFQATT and CDR2 SNEGSKA (reference sequence). Trimming took 1 base from V and 0 from J; bases not matched to a gene: 4. This CDR3 has 16 residues. As DNA, the CDR3 is TGCAGTGCTAGAGGGACTAGCGGGACGATCTCCTACGAGCAGTACTTC. It codes for CSARGTSGTISYEQYF.

CDR3 coding DNA: TGCAGTGCTTCCGGCCTTTCCTACGAGCAGTACTTC. It translates to CSASGLSYEQYF. The rearrangement uses TRBV20-1 and TRBJ2-7, with D unclear. The CDR3 extends over 12 amino acids. The V gene lost 5 bases and the J gene lost 1 base, with 9 bases spanning the gap. The germline V gene has CDR1 DFQATT and CDR2 SNEGSKA (reference sequence).

In its sample, this clonotype was seen a few times. The chain joins TRBV12-3 or TRBV12-4 to TRBJ1-2, with a possible D match to TRBD1 (5 bases). The length of the CDR3 is 15 residues. The V end was cut by 0 bases, the J end by 1 base, with 9 bases between. The CDR3 DNA sequence: TGTGCCAGCAGTTTAGCGGCAGGGCATAACTATGGCTACACCTTC. Translation: CASSLAAGHNYGYTF.